These 7 T cell receptor beta chains share one sample of origin, sequenced in a study of neoadjuvant anti-PD-1 for oral cavity cancer. Produced via immunoSEQ multiplex PCR; TCRdb's table is partial and in-frame only. The repertoire holds tens of thousands of clones, with around 85% as singletons. Specified time point: after neoadjuvant nivolumab, at surgical resection. Sequencing used PBMCs, obtained after nivolumab (anti-PD-1) treatment. All receptors derive from a person aged 35 to 85 with oral cavity squamous cell carcinoma.

The sample holds one count of this clone. This chain uses TRBV9 with TRBJ2-6; 10 bases agree with TRBD1. Germline CDR1 is SGDLS and CDR2 is YYNGEE. V shed 4 bases, J shed 3 bases, and the junction held 4 bases outside the gene matches. CDR3 size: 16 residues. CDR3 sequence reads: CASSPGQGYGANVLTF. CDR3 in DNA: TGTGCCAGCAGCCCGGGACAGGGGTATGGGGCCAACGTCCTGACTTTC.

The rearrangement joins TRBV19 to TRBJ2-3; 12 nucleotides line up with TRBD2. After removal of 5 bases from V and 5 bases from J, the junction contained 8 bases not matched to a gene. Looked up from germline, CDR1 is LNHDA and CDR2 is SQIVND (reference sequence). This CDR3 contains 16 residues. The CDR3 nucleotides read TGTGCCAGTAGTCCTCTAGCGGGGGGGCCGATAGATACGCAGTATTTT. Amino acids: CASSPLAGGPIDTQYF.

The rearrangement links TRBV6-1 to TRBJ1-1; D call uncertain. This CDR3 comprises 13 residues. The germline gives CDR1 MNHNS, CDR2 SASEGT. Between the trimmed V and J ends, which lost 0 bases and 5 bases, there was a span of 7 bases. CDR3 nucleotide sequence: TGTGCCAGCAGTGAAGCGTGGGGTACTGAAGCTTTCTTT. Its protein is CASSEAWGTEAFF.

The rearrangement uses TRBV11-2 and TRBJ1-1, with unresolved D. Trimming removed 0 bases at V and 7 bases at J, with 9 bases between. This CDR3 has 13 residues. The V gene's germline CDR1 is SGHAT and CDR2 FQNNGV. As DNA, the CDR3 is TGTGCCAGCAGCTTAGATGTCGAGTTTGAAGCTTTCTTT. Translation: CASSLDVEFEAFF.

This sequence joins TRBV30 and TRBJ1-1; possible D gene TRBD1, 6 bases. The CDR3 is 13 residues long. Germline CDR1 is GTSNPN and CDR2 is SVGIG (reference sequence). V was cut by 1 base and J by 1 base, with 7 bases left in between. DNA for the CDR3: TGTGCCTGGAGTGAACAGGGGAACACTGAAGCTTTCTTT. This codes for CAWSEQGNTEAFF.

This chain joins TRBV6-5 and TRBJ1-1; no definite D call. The CDR3 totals 14 residues. The germline V and J ends were trimmed by 1 base and 0 bases, with 6 bases remaining between them. CDR1 is MNHEY and CDR2 is SVGAGI in the germline V gene. CDR3: CASSYYSVNTEAFF. CDR3 DNA sequence: TGTGCCAGCAGTTACTACAGCGTGAACACTGAAGCTTTCTTT.

The gene calls are TRBV5-1 and TRBJ2-7; D possibly matches TRBD1 or TRBD2 (5 bases each). The CDR3 sequence is 13 residues long. With 7 bases removed from V and 0 bases from J, the gap between germline ends came to 11 bases. The germline V gene encodes CDR1 SGHRS and CDR2 YFSETQ. DNA for the CDR3: TGCGCCAGCCGGGACGTCATCTCCTACGAGCAGTACTTC. Translation gives CASRDVISYEQYF.